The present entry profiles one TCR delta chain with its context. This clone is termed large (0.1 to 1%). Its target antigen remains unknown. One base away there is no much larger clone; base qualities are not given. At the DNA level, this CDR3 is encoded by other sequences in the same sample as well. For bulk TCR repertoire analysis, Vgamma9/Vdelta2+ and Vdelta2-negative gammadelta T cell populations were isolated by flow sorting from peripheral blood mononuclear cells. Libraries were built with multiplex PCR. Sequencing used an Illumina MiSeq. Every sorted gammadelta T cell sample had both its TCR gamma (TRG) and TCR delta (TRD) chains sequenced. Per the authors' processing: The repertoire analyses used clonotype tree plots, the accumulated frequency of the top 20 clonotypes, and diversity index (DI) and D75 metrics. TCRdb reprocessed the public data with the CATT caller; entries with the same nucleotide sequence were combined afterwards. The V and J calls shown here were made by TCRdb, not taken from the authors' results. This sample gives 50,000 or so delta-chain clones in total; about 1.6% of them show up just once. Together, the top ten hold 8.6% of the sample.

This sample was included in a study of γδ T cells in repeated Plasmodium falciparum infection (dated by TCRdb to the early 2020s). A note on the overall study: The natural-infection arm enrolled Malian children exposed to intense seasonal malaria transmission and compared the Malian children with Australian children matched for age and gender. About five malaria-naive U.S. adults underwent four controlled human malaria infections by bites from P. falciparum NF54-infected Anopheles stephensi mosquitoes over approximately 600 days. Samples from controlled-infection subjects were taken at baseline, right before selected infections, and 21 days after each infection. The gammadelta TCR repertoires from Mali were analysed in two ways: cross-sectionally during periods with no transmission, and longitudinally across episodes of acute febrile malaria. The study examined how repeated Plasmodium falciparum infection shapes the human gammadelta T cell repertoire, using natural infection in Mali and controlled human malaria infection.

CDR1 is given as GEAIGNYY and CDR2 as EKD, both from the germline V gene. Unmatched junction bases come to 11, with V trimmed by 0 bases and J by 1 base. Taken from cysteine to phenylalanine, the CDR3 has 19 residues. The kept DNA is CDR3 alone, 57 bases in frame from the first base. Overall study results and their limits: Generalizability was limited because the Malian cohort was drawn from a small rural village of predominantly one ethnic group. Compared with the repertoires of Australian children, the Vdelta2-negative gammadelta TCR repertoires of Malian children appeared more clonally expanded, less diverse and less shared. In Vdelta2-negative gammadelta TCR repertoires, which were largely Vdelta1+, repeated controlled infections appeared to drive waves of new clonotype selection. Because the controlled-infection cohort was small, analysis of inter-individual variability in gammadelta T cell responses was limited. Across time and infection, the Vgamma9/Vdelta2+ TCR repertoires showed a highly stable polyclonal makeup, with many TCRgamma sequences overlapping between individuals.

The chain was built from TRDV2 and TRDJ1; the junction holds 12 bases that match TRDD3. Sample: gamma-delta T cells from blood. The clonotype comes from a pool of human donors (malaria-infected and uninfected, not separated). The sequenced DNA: TGTGCCTGTGACACCACTCCCGTACTGGGGGATACTGCCACCGATAAACTCATCTTT. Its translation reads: CACDTTPVLGDTATDKLIF.